Following are 15 T cell receptor beta chains from one sample sequenced in a study of radiotherapy plus CTLA-4 blockade in lung cancer. The table came from immunoSEQ multiplex PCR; TCRdb's copy has only in-frame clones and leaves some out. The sample lists about 83,000 clones, around 79% seen once, with 3.5% to 4.5% in the top ten. The sample was peripheral blood, taken from a patient treated with radiotherapy plus ipilimumab. These receptors all stem from a human donor with non-small cell lung cancer who had a partial response to radiotherapy plus ipilimumab. Some clones in this sample may be carry-over from other donors' samples.

A few counts support this clone. The chain is built from TRBV6-4 and TRBJ1-5; D possibly corresponds to TRBD1 (6 bases). The V gene's germline CDR1 is MRHNA and CDR2 SNTAGT. Trimming removed 5 bases at V and 6 bases at J, with 11 bases between. This CDR3 comprises 13 residues. The CDR3 here is CASSQTRGQPQHF. CDR3 coding DNA: TGTGCCAGCAGTCAGACCAGGGGTCAGCCCCAGCATTTT.

A single count supports this clone. CDR3 DNA sequence: TGTGCCAGCAGCCCCGAACTAGCGGGAGTCTACGAGCAGTACTTC. This encodes CASSPELAGVYEQYF. The chain has TRBV7-9 and TRBJ2-7, with 11 bases matching TRBD2. The V gene's germline CDR1 is SEHNR and CDR2 FQNEAQ (reference sequence). The trim removed 5 bases at V and 3 bases at J, leaving 6 bases unmatched. This CDR3 is 15 amino acids long.

The chain uses TRBV18 and TRBJ2-5, with 10 bases lining up with TRBD1. CDR1 and CDR2 from the germline V gene are KGHSH and LQKENI. The trim removed 3 bases at V and 1 base at J, leaving 5 bases unmatched. The CDR3 sequence is 16 residues long. The CDR3 DNA is TGTGCCAGCTCACCTACGTGGACAGGGGGCCAAGAGACCCAGTACTTC. Translating gives CASSPTWTGGQETQYF.

The gene calls are TRBV29-1 and TRBJ2-5; TRBD2 might be the D (7 bases). The V end lost 3 bases, the J end lost 6 bases, and 14 bases lay between the germline ends. The CDR3 runs to 13 residues. Germline CDR1 and CDR2: SQVTM and ANQGSEA. CDR3 protein: CSVDTGGPKTQYF. The CDR3 DNA is TGCAGCGTTGATACGGGGGGCCCTAAGACCCAGTACTTC.

The rearrangement joins TRBV18 to TRBJ1-3, with D perhaps matching TRBD1 (6 bases). This CDR3 is 15 amino acids long. The germline CDR1 and CDR2 sequences are KGHSH and LQKENI. V gave up 4 bases and J gave up 1 base, with 11 bases separating them. For the CDR3, the DNA is TGTGCCAGCTCACAGCAGGGGCAGTCTGGAAACACCATATATTTT. Encoded protein: CASSQQGQSGNTIYF. Supplemented by reference TRBV18 and TRBJ1-3, the full variable domain reads NAGVMQNPRHLVRRRGQEARLRCSPMKGHSHVYWYRQLPEEGLKFMVYLQKENIIDESGMPKERFSAEFPKEGPSILRIQQVVRGDSAAYFCASSQQGQSGNTIYFGEGSWLTVV.

The rearrangement joins TRBV19 to TRBJ2-1; a weak D match, TRBD2 (6 bases). Between the trimmed V and J ends, which lost 5 bases and 5 bases, there was a span of 10 bases. The CDR3 loop spans 13 amino acids. Germline CDR1 and CDR2: LNHDA and SQIVND (reference sequence). CDR3 coding DNA: TGTGCCAGTAGTGGGACTCGCAACAATGAGCAGTTCTTC. It encodes CASSGTRNNEQFF.

This clone was counted at least ten times. V usage is TRBV15 and J usage is TRBJ2-7; D possibly corresponds to TRBD2 (5 bases). The germline V gene has CDR1 LNHNV and CDR2 YYDKDF (reference sequence). The CDR3 is made up of 16 amino acids. Trimming stripped 3 bases from V and 0 bases from J, with 15 bases between. The CDR3 reads CATSSRPLGSSYEQYF. CDR3 nucleotide sequence: TGTGCCACCAGCAGCCGTCCGCTGGGGAGCTCCTACGAGCAGTACTTC.

The chain joins TRBV7-2 to TRBJ1-6; maybe TRBD1 (6 bases). The CDR3 is 16 residues long. The germline V and J ends were trimmed by 5 bases and 5 bases, with 16 bases remaining between them. Germline CDR1 reads SGHTA; CDR2 reads FQGNSA. The CDR3 protein is CASSPSTGFDNSPLHF. The DNA for the CDR3 is TGTGCCAGCAGCCCAAGTACAGGGTTCGATAATTCACCCCTCCACTTT.

The chain joins TRBV28 to TRBJ1-4; D not resolved. V lost 6 bases, J lost 7 bases, and 6 bases lay in between. The CDR3 is 11 amino acids. Germline V gene sequence: CDR1 MDHEN, CDR2 SYDVKM. CDR3 sequence reads: CASRWLEKLFF. The CDR3 DNA reads as TGTGCCAGCAGATGGCTTGAAAAACTGTTTTTT.

This clone was detected only a few times. V gene TRBV6-6 combines with J gene TRBJ1-3; D remains unclear. The CDR3 spans 15 residues. Between the trimmed V and J ends, which lost 6 bases and 4 bases, there was a span of 16 bases. In germline, CDR1 is MNHNY, CDR2 SVGAGI (reference sequence). DNA of the CDR3: TGTGCCAGCAGACTTACAGCAACGGCGGGAAACACCATATATTTT. It encodes CASRLTATAGNTIYF.

This sequence joins TRBV5-1 and TRBJ2-4; no firm D call. The CDR3 contains 17 residues. Germline V gene sequence: CDR1 SGHRS, CDR2 YFSETQ. Trimming left V 0 bases short and J 2 bases short, with 15 bases between. CDR3 coding DNA: TGCGCCAGCAGCTTGGTACAGACCCTTGATTCCAAAAACATTCAGTACTTC. Encoded protein: CASSLVQTLDSKNIQYF.

This chain joins TRBV28 and TRBJ2-7; TRBD1 is a possible D gene (5 bases). Germline V gene lookup returns CDR1 MDHEN and CDR2 SYDVKM. The germline V and J ends were trimmed by 2 bases and 4 bases, with 12 bases remaining between them. There are 14 residues in the CDR3. The CDR3 DNA reads TGTGCCAGCAGTTTACAGCCAGGGTTATACGAGCAGTACTTC. It is translated as CASSLQPGLYEQYF.

The V call is TRBV6-7, the J call TRBJ2-5, with D tentatively TRBD2 (5 bases). TRBV6-7 is assigned to the ORF class and has an uncertain function. The CDR3 has 16 residues. V lost 0 bases and J lost 1, with 12 bases in between. The CDR3 coding sequence is TGTGCCAGCAGTTACTCCCCCCTAGCCTTCCAAGAGACCCAGTACTTC. Amino acids: CASSYSPLAFQETQYF.

The chain combines TRBV29-1 with TRBJ2-2, with TRBD1 identical over 7 bases. The V gene end was trimmed by 7 bases and the J gene end by 5 bases; junction bases not matched to a gene: 7. Germline CDR1 is SQVTM and CDR2 is ANQGSEA. The CDR3 sequence is 13 residues long. This CDR3 reads CSASPGGTGELFF. CDR3 in DNA: TGCAGCGCTTCACCAGGGGGTACCGGGGAGCTGTTTTTT.

The chain joins TRBV7-8 to TRBJ1-2; no clear D gene. Trimming took 6 bases from V and 4 from J, leaving 15 bases between them. This CDR3 contains 14 residues. Germline V gives CDR1 SGHVS, CDR2 FQNEAQ. The CDR3 sequence is CASSPTPTSYGYTF. CDR3 DNA sequence: TGTGCCAGCAGTCCTACCCCAACGAGCTATGGCTACACCTTC.